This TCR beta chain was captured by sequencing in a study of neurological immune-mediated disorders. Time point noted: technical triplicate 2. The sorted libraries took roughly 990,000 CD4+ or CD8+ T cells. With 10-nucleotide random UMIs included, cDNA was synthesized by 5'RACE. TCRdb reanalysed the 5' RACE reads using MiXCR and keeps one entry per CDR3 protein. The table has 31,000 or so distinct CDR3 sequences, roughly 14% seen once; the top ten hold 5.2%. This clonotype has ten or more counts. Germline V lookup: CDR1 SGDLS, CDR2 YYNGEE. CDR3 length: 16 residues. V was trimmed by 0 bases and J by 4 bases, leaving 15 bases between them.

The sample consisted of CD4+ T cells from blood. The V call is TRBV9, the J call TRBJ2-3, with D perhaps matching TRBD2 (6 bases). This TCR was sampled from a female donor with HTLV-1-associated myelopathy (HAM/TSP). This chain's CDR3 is CASSVAPGSVSDTQYF. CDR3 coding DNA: TGTGCCAGCAGCGTAGCTCCCGGGAGTGTATCAGATACGCAGTATTTT.